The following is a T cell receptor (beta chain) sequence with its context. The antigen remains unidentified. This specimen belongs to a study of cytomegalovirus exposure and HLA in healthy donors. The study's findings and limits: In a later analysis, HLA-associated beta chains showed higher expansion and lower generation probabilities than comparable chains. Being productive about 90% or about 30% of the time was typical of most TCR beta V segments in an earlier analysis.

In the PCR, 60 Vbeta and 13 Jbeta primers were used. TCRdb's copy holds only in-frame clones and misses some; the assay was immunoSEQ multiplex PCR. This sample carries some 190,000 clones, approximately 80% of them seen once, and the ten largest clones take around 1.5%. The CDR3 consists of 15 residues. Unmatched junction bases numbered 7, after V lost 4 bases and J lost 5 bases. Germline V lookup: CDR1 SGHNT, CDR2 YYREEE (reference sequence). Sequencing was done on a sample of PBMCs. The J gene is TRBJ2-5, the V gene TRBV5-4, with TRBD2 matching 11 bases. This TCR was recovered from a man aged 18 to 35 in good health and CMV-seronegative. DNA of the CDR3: TGTGCCAGCAGCCCGACCATAGCGGGAGGGGAGACCCAGTACTTC. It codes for CASSPTIAGGETQYF.